This record concerns one T cell receptor (beta chain) sequence. Germline CDR1 SGHVS, CDR2 FQNEAQ. J lost 0 bases, V lost 1 base, and 3 bases had no gene match. The CDR3 is made up of 16 amino acids. Per the authors' pipeline: Using reference gene primer amplification, nucleated cell counts were estimated. Here immunoSEQ multiplex PCR was the method, and the copy in TCRdb shows in-frame clones only, minus some. For V, J and clone size, that table is used; D and trimming come from the DNA. Among some 99,000 clones, roughly 75% were seen once, and the ten largest hold roughly 4%. This sample was included in a study of blood T cell repertoires in COVID-19. Study information: Collection of acute and convalescent COVID-19 samples took place in the United States, Italy and Spain. Sources were T cells, B-cell-depleted T cells, or PBMCs; the material itself was cDNA or gDNA.

J is TRBJ2-3 and V is TRBV7-8; TRBD2 matches 8 bases. The clonotype comes from a human donor in a cohort sampled during active or convalescent COVID-19. What was sequenced was peripheral blood. The CDR3 bases are TGTGCCAGCAGCTTAGTTAGCGGGGCTAGCACAGATACGCAGTATTTT. It encodes CASSLVSGASTDTQYF.